The rows below give T cell receptor beta chains drawn from one sample of a study of cytomegalovirus exposure and HLA in healthy donors. This table comes from immunoSEQ multiplex PCR, and its TCRdb copy is limited to in-frame clones, with some not included. The table has some 170,000 clones, just over 75% seen once. Sequenced input: PBMCs. The receptors derive from a woman in her 40s in good health and CMV-seronegative. Both conserved end residues are part of each CDR3. D genes are given only for firm matches. Clone size is stated in some rows and not others, as once, few, many or a class when expanded.

v_call,cdr3_length,d_call,clone_size,j_call,cdr3_aa,cdr3_nt
TRBV18,13,.,.,TRBJ2-7,CASSHPGSYEQYF,TGTGCCAGCTCACACCCGGGTAGCTACGAGCAGTACTTC
TRBV28,16,TRBD1,few,TRBJ1-1,CASSLRGGARNTEAFF,TGTGCCAGCAGTTTGAGAGGGGGCGCCCGGAACACTGAAGCTTTCTTT
TRBV5-6,15,TRBD1,.,TRBJ1-4,CASSFSGGAGEKLFF,TGTGCCAGCAGCTTTTCAGGGGGCGCAGGAGAAAAACTGTTTTTT
TRBV28,13,.,.,TRBJ1-2,CASSLPGQYGYTF,TGTGCCAGCAGTTTACCCGGACAGTATGGCTACACCTTC
TRBV9,18,TRBD2,few,TRBJ2-5,CASSVAPRTSGGGETQYF,TGTGCCAGCAGCGTAGCCCCCAGGACTAGCGGGGGGGGAGAGACCCAGTACTTC
TRBV30,17,TRBD2,.,TRBJ2-1,CAWRIITGTSGIYEQFF,TGTGCCTGGAGAATCATTACTGGGACTAGCGGGATATATGAGCAGTTCTTC
TRBV30,20,TRBD1,once,TRBJ1-5,CAWRLGQGAFHANSNQPQHF,TGTGCCTGGAGGTTAGGACAGGGGGCTTTTCACGCCAATAGCAATCAGCCCCAGCATTTT
TRBV18,12,.,.,TRBJ1-1,CASSPEGTEAFF,TGTGCCAGCTCACCTGAGGGCACTGAAGCTTTCTTT
TRBV28,15,TRBD1,few,TRBJ2-5,CASSLTGEGQETQYF,TGTGCCAGCAGCCTGACAGGGGAAGGCCAAGAGACCCAGTACTTC
TRBV11-1,15,TRBD1,.,TRBJ1-1,CASSLASGQGTEAFF,TGTGCCAGCAGCTTAGCCTCGGGACAGGGGACTGAAGCTTTCTTT
TRBV27,17,TRBD2,.,TRBJ2-3,CASSPRTSGRRTDTQYF,TGTGCCAGCAGTCCTCGGACTAGCGGGAGGAGGACAGATACGCAGTATTTT
TRBV6-5,15,TRBD2,.,TRBJ2-3,CASSPRLAGTDTQYF,TGTGCCAGCAGTCCACGACTAGCGGGCACAGATACGCAGTATTTT
TRBV2,14,TRBD2,.,TRBJ2-1,CASRGTSGTGEQFF,TGTGCCAGCAGGGGGACTAGCGGGACTGGAGAGCAGTTCTTC
TRBV11-1,15,TRBD2,.,TRBJ2-1,CASSLAGGPSNEQFF,TGTGCCAGCAGCTTAGCGGGAGGGCCCTCCAATGAGCAGTTCTTC
TRBV5-1,17,TRBD1,.,TRBJ1-1,CASKGQTGGEDSRWAFF,TGCGCCAGCAAGGGCCAGACAGGGGGAGAGGATTCGAGGTGGGCTTTCTTT
TRBV2,14,.,once,TRBJ2-7,CASSRYRLGREQYF,TGTGCCAGCAGTAGGTACCGGCTCGGGAGAGAGCAGTACTTC
TRBV7-8,13,TRBD2,.,TRBJ2-1,CASRLAGYNEQFF,TGTGCCAGCAGACTAGCGGGGTACAATGAGCAGTTCTTC
TRBV5-1,16,.,.,TRBJ2-5,CASSLGGRGFQETQYF,TGCGCCAGCAGCTTGGGGGGTCGGGGATTCCAAGAGACCCAGTACTTC
TRBV7-6,14,TRBD1,.,TRBJ2-7,CASSPTGGDYEQYF,TGTGCCAGCAGTCCAACAGGGGGAGACTACGAGCAGTACTTC
TRBV11-3,17,TRBD2,.,TRBJ2-2,CASRSSGPGGNGGELFF,TGTGCCAGCAGATCCTCCGGGCCGGGGGGAAACGGCGGGGAGCTGTTTTTT
TRBV19,14,.,few,TRBJ1-5,CASSIPMGGQPQHF,TGTGCCAGTAGTATCCCGATGGGAGGACAGCCCCAGCATTTT
TRBV5-6,15,TRBD1,.,TRBJ2-7,CASSLAADRGYEQYF,TGTGCCAGCAGCTTGGCCGCAGACAGGGGATACGAGCAGTACTTC
TRBV6-1,15,TRBD1,.,TRBJ2-2,CASRRDRSNTGELFF,TGTGCCAGCAGACGGGACAGATCGAACACCGGGGAGCTGTTTTTT
TRBV9,16,.,.,TRBJ2-1,CASSVDGGSSYNEQFF,TGTGCCAGCAGCGTAGATGGGGGGTCGTCCTACAATGAGCAGTTCTTC
TRBV18,14,.,.,TRBJ2-7,CASSPPSLSYEQYF,TGTGCCAGCTCACCACCGTCCCTTTCCTACGAGCAGTACTTC
TRBV5-6,16,TRBD2,.,TRBJ2-1,CASSLVAGGWYNEQFF,TGTGCCAGCAGCTTGGTAGCGGGAGGTTGGTACAATGAGCAGTTCTTC
TRBV11-2,14,TRBD1,.,TRBJ1-1,CASRDRGSNTEAFF,TGTGCCAGCCGGGACAGGGGATCGAACACTGAAGCTTTCTTT
TRBV27,15,TRBD2,.,TRBJ2-2,CASSSGTKNTGELFF,TGTGCCAGCAGTTCCGGGACTAAGAACACCGGGGAGCTGTTTTTT
TRBV5-1,16,.,few,TRBJ2-6,CASSWTADSGANVLTF,TGCGCCAGCAGCTGGACTGCCGACTCTGGGGCCAACGTCCTGACTTTC
TRBV27,15,TRBD1,.,TRBJ2-7,CASRLPGQGVYEQYF,TGTGCCAGCAGACTTCCGGGACAGGGGGTCTACGAGCAGTACTTC
TRBV20-1,11,.,.,TRBJ1-1,CSARRENEAFF,TGCAGTGCTAGAAGAGAAAACGAAGCTTTCTTT
TRBV7-2,17,.,.,TRBJ2-7,CASSLDEGGTWAYEQYF,TGTGCCAGCAGCTTAGACGAGGGAGGAACCTGGGCCTACGAGCAGTACTTC
TRBV29-1,14,TRBD1,.,TRBJ1-4,CSVTRQGSNEKLFF,TGCAGCGTTACAAGACAGGGTAGCAATGAAAAACTGTTTTTT
TRBV6-6,13,.,.,TRBJ1-5,CASSPYSNQPQHF,TGTGCCAGCTCCCCCTATAGCAATCAGCCCCAGCATTTT
TRBV2,13,TRBD1,once,TRBJ1-5,CASSWDRDQPQHF,TGTGCCAGCAGCTGGGACAGGGATCAGCCCCAGCATTTT
TRBV28,12,.,.,TRBJ1-4,CASRGEAEKLFF,TGTGCCAGCAGGGGAGAGGCAGAAAAACTGTTTTTT
TRBV5-1,13,TRBD1,.,TRBJ1-2,CASSQGQGNGYTF,TGCGCCAGCAGCCAGGGACAGGGGAATGGCTACACCTTC
TRBV30,15,TRBD2,.,TRBJ2-1,CAWSGTSGLYNEQFF,TGTGCCTGGAGCGGGACTAGCGGCCTCTACAATGAGCAGTTCTTC
TRBV6-5,13,.,.,TRBJ1-3,CASSHPAGNTIYF,TGTGCCAGCAGTCACCCGGCTGGAAACACCATATATTTT
TRBV10-3,14,TRBD1,.,TRBJ2-3,CAISGQGATDTQYF,TGTGCCATCAGTGGACAGGGGGCCACAGATACGCAGTATTTT
TRBV6-6,15,.,.,TRBJ2-1,CASSYSTTGYNEQFF,TGTGCCAGCAGTTACTCGACTACTGGATACAATGAGCAGTTCTTC
TRBV2,15,TRBD2,.,TRBJ2-1,CASSATSGGYNEQFF,TGTGCCAGCAGTGCCACTAGCGGAGGCTACAATGAGCAGTTCTTC
TRBV6-6,14,TRBD1,.,TRBJ1-5,CASVGQTGGQPQHF,TGTGCCAGCGTCGGGCAAACAGGGGGCCAGCCCCAGCATTTT
TRBV4-1,17,TRBD2,few,TRBJ2-1,CASSHDSGLAGVNEQFF,TGCGCCAGCAGCCATGACTCGGGACTAGCGGGAGTCAATGAGCAGTTCTTC
TRBV6-1,15,.,.,TRBJ1-5,CASIHGGVNSEPQHF,TGTGCCAGCATCCACGGGGGGGTCAATAGTGAGCCCCAGCATTTT
TRBV5-1,13,.,few,TRBJ2-7,CASSFSSDYEQYF,TGCGCCAGCAGCTTCTCGAGCGACTACGAGCAGTACTTC
TRBV5-1,15,TRBD2,few,TRBJ2-1,CASSLVAGSLYEQFF,TGCGCCAGCAGCTTGGTAGCGGGATCCCTATATGAGCAGTTCTTC
TRBV30,14,.,.,TRBJ1-1,CAWSNQGQGTEAFF,TGTGCCTGGTCCAATCAGGGCCAAGGGACTGAAGCTTTCTTT
TRBV25-1,15,.,once,TRBJ2-3,CASSERAGTTDTQYF,TGTGCCAGCAGTGAAAGGGCGGGCACCACAGATACGCAGTATTTT
TRBV5-1,17,TRBD2,.,TRBJ2-1,CASSPTAWREIGNEQFF,TGCGCCAGCAGCCCGACCGCCTGGCGGGAGATTGGCAATGAGCAGTTCTTC
TRBV6-6,14,.,.,TRBJ2-5,CASSYPGAGETQYF,TGTGCCAGCAGTTACCCGGGAGCCGGGGAGACCCAGTACTTC
TRBV5-1,14,.,.,TRBJ2-2,CASSFRGPLGELFF,TGCGCCAGCAGCTTCAGAGGCCCCCTCGGGGAGCTGTTTTTT
TRBV29-1,15,TRBD1,.,TRBJ2-7,CSVKKGTGQKGEQYF,TGCAGCGTTAAGAAAGGGACAGGGCAAAAAGGGGAGCAGTACTTC
TRBV7-3,17,TRBD2,.,TRBJ2-5,CASSSGLAGGERETQYF,TGTGCCAGCAGCTCGGGACTAGCGGGTGGGGAGCGTGAGACCCAGTACTTC
TRBV6-6,15,TRBD1,.,TRBJ2-7,CASSFPPDRGQEQYF,TGTGCCAGCAGTTTCCCTCCGGACAGGGGGCAAGAGCAGTACTTC
TRBV5-4,15,.,.,TRBJ2-2,CASSLASSNTGELFF,TGTGCCAGCAGCTTGGCGTCTTCGAACACCGGGGAGCTGTTTTTT
TRBV28,18,.,.,TRBJ1-5,CASSLGPAGAKGNQPQHF,TGTGCCAGCAGTTTAGGGCCCGCGGGTGCGAAAGGCAATCAGCCCCAGCATTTT
TRBV7-9,15,TRBD2,.,TRBJ2-7,CASSSTSGGFYEQYF,TGTGCCAGCAGCTCCACTAGCGGAGGATTTTACGAGCAGTACTTC
TRBV27,20,TRBD2,.,TRBJ2-6,CASSRNLVAGGTSGANVLTF,TGTGCCAGCAGTCGTAACCTGGTAGCGGGAGGGACCTCTGGGGCCAACGTCCTGACTTTC